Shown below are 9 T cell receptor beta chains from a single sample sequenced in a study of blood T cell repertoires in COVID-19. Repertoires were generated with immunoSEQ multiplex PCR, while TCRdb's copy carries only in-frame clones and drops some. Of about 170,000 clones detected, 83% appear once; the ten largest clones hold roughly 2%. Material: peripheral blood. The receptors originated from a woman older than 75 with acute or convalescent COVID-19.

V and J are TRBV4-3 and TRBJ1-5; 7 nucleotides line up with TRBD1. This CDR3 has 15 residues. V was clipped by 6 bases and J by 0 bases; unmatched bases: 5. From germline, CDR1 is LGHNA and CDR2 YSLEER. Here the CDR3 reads CASSKDRASNQPQHF. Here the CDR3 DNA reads TGCGCCAGCAGTAAAGACAGGGCTAGCAATCAGCCCCAGCATTTT.

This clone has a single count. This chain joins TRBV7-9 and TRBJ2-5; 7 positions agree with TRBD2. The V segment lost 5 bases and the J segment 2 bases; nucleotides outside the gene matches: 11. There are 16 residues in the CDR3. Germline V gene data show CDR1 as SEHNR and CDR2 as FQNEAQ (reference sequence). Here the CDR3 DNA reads TGTGCCAGCAGCCAACGCCAGCTAGCGGATCAAGAGACCCAGTACTTC. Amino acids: CASSQRQLADQETQYF.

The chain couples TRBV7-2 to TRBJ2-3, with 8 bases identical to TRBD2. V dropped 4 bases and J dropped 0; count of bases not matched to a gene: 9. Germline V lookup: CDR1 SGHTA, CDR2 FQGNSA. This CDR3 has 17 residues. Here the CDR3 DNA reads TGTGCCAGCAGCTCCCAAATGCGGGGGGCTAGCACAGATACGCAGTATTTT. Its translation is CASSSQMRGASTDTQYF.

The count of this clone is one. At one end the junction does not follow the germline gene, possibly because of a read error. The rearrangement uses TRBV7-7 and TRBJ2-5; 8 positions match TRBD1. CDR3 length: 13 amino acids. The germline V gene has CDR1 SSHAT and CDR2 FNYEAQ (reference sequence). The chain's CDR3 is CASSPDRGETQYF. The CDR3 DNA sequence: TGTGCTAGCAGCCCAGACAGGGGAGAGACCCAGTACTTC. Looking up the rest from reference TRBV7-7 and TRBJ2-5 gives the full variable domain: GAGVSQSPRYKVTKRGQDVTLRCDPISSHATLYWYQQALGQGPEFLTYFNYEAQPDKSGLPSDRFSAERPEGSISTLTIQRTEQRDSAMYRCASSPDRGETQYFGPGTRLLVL.

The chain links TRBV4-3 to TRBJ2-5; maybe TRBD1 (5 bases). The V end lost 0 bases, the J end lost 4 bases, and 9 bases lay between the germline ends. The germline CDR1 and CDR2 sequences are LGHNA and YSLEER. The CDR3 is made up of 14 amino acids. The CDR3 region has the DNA TGCGCCAGCAGCCAAGATGGAAGGGGAGAGACCCAGTACTTC. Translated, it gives CASSQDGRGETQYF.

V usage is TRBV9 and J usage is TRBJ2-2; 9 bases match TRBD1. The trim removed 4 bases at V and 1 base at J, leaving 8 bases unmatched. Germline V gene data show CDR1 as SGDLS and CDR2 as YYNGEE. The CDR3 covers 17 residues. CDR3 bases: TGTGCCAGCAGCACAACAGGGGGCGCGTTGAACACCGGGGAGCTGTTTTTT. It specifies CASSTTGGALNTGELFF.

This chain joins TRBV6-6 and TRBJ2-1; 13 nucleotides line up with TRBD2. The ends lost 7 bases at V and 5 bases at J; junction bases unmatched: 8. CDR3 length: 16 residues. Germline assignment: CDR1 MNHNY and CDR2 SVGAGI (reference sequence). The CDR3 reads CASTYRTSGGHNEQFF. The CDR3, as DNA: TGTGCCAGCACCTATCGGACTAGCGGGGGCCACAATGAGCAGTTCTTC.

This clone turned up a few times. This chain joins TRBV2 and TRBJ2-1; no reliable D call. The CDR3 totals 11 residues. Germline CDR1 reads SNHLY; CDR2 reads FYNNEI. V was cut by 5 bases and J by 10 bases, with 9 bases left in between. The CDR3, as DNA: TGTGCCAGCAGTTTAGTATGGGAGCAGTTCTTC. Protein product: CASSLVWEQFF. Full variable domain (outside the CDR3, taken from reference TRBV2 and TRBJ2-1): EPEVTQTPSHQVTQMGQEVILRCVPISNHLYFYWYRQILGQKVEFLVSFYNNEISEKSEIFDDQFSVERPDGSNFTLKIRSTKLEDSAMYFCASSLVWEQFFGPGTRLTVL.

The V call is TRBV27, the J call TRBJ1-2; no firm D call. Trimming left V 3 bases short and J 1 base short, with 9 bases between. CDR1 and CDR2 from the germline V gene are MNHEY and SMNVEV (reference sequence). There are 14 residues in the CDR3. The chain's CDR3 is CASSFASLNYGYTF. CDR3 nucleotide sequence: TGTGCCAGCAGTTTTGCCAGTCTTAACTATGGCTACACCTTC.